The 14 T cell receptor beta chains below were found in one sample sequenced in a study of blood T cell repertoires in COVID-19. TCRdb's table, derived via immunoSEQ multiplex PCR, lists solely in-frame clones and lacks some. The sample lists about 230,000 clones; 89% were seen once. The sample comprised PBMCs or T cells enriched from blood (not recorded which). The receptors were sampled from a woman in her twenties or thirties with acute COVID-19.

The CDR3 sequence: CASSRTGIEQYF. The DNA for the CDR3 is TGTGCCAGTAGTAGGACAGGGATCGAGCAGTACTTC. V gene TRBV19 combines with J gene TRBJ2-7; TRBD1 aligns across 8 bases. Trimming took 4 bases from V and 6 from J; bases not matched to a gene: 2. In germline, CDR1 is LNHDA, CDR2 SQIVND (reference sequence). This CDR3 has 12 residues. Based on the CDR3 plus reference TRBV19 and TRBJ2-7, the full variable domain is DGGITQSPKYLFRKEGQNVTLSCEQNLNHDAMYWYRQDPGQGLRLIYYSQIVNDFQKGDIAEGYSVSREKKESFPLTVTSAQKNPTAFYLCASSRTGIEQYFGPGTRLTVT.

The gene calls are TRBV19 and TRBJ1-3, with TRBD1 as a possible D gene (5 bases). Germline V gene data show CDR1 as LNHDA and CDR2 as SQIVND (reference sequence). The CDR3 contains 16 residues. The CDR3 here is CGVKGTGLHSGNTIYF. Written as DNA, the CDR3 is TGTGGCGTCAAGGGTACAGGTCTTCACTCTGGAAACACCATATATTTT.

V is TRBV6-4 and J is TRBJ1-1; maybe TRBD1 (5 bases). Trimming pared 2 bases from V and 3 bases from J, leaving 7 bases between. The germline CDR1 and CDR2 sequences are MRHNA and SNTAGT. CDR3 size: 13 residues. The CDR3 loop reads CASSDDSHTEAFF. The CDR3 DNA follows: TGTGCCAGCAGTGACGACAGTCACACTGAAGCTTTCTTT.

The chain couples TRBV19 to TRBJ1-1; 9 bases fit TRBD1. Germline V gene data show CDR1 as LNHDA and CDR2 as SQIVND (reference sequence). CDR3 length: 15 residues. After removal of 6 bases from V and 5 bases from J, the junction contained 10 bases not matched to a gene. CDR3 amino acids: CASRHPGQGGTEAFF. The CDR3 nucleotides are TGTGCCAGTAGGCATCCGGGACAGGGAGGAACTGAAGCTTTCTTT.

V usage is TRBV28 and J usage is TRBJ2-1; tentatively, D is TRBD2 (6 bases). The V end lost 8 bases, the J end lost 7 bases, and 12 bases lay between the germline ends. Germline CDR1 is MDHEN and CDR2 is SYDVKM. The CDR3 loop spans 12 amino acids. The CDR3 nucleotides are TGTGCCAGCGGGGGGACGTTGAATGAGCAGTTCTTC. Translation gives CASGGTLNEQFF.

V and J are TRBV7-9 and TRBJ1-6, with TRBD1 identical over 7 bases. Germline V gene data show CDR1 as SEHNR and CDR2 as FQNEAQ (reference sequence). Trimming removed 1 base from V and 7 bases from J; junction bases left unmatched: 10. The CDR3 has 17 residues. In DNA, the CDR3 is TGTGCCAGCAGCTTAGGGGTAGGGGGCGGCGAGAATTCACCCCTCCACTTT. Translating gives CASSLGVGGGENSPLHF.

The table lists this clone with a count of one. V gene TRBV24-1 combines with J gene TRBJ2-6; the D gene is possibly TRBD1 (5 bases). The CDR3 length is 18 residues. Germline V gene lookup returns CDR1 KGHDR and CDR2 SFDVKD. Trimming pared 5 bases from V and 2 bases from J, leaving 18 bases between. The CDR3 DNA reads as TGTGCCACCAGTGCGGTCCAGGGTGCGACGGCTGGGGCCAACGTCCTGACTTTC. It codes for CATSAVQGATAGANVLTF.

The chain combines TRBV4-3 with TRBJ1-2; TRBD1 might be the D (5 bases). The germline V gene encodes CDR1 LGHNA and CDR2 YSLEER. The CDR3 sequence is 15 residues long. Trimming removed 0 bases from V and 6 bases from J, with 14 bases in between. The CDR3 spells CASSQESGIIDGYTF. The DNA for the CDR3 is TGCGCCAGCAGCCAAGAATCAGGGATTATCGATGGCTACACCTTC.

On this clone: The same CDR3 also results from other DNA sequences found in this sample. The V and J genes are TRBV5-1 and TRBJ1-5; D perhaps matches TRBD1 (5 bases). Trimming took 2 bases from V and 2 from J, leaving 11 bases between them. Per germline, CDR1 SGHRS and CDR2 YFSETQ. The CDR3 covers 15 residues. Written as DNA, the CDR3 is TGCGCCAGCAGCTTAGGAGACAGCGGCAATCAGCCCCAGCATTTT. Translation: CASSLGDSGNQPQHF.

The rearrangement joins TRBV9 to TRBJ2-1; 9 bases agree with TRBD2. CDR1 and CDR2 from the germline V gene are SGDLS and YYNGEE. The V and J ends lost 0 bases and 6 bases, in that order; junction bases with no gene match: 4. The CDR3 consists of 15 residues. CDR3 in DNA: TGTGCCAGCAGCGTAGCTAGCGGGGAACCCAATGAGCAGTTCTTC. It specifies CASSVASGEPNEQFF.

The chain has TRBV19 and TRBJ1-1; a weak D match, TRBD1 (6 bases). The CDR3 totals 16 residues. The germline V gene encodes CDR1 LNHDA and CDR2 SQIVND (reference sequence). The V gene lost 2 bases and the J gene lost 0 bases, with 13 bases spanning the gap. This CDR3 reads CASSIPGTPLNTEAFF. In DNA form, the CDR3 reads TGTGCCAGTAGTATACCGGGGACACCGTTGAACACTGAAGCTTTCTTT.

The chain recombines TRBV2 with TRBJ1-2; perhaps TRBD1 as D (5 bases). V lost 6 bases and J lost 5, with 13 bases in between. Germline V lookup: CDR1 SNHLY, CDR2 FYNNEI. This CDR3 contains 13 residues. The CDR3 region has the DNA TGTGCCAGCAGCGATCTACAGGTTTATGGCTACACCTTC. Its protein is CASSDLQVYGYTF.

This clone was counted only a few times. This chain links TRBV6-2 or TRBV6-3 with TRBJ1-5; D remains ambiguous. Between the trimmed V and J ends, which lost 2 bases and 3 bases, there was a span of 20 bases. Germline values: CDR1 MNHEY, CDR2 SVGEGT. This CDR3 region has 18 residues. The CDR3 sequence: CASSYTRGRGTDNQPQHF. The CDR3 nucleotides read TGTGCCAGCAGTTACACACGGGGTCGGGGTACAGACAATCAGCCCCAGCATTTT.

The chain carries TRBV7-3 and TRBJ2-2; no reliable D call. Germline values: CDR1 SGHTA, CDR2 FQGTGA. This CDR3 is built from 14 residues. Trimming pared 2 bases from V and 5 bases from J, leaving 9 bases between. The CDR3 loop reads CASSLYERTGELFF. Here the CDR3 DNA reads TGTGCCAGCAGCTTATACGAGCGAACCGGGGAGCTGTTTTTT.